The clone carrying this T cell receptor beta chain showed up just a few times. Via MiXCR, TCRdb re-called the PCR reads, giving one row per CDR3 protein. The data show under 350,000 distinct CDR3 sequences, roughly 24% seen once. Trimming took 4 bases from V and 7 from J; bases not matched to a gene: 9. CDR3 length equals 15 residues. The germline V gene has CDR1 PRHDT and CDR2 FYEKMQ (reference sequence). The sample comes from a study of molecular identifiers for immune sequencing clone quantification. Sequences were obtained from naive CD8+ T cells from blood, with Jurkat cell RNA spiked in. Subset reported: FACS-sorted CD8+CD4-CCR7+CD45RA+ naive T cells. The rearrangement links TRBV13 to TRBJ2-7; 11 bases match TRBD2. This TCR derives from a human donor in good health. Some libraries in this study had Jurkat cell RNA spiked in. CDR3 region: CASSSYSGGASEQYF. The CDR3 coding sequence is TGTGCCAGCAGCTCTTATAGCGGGGGGGCGAGTGAGCAGTACTTC.